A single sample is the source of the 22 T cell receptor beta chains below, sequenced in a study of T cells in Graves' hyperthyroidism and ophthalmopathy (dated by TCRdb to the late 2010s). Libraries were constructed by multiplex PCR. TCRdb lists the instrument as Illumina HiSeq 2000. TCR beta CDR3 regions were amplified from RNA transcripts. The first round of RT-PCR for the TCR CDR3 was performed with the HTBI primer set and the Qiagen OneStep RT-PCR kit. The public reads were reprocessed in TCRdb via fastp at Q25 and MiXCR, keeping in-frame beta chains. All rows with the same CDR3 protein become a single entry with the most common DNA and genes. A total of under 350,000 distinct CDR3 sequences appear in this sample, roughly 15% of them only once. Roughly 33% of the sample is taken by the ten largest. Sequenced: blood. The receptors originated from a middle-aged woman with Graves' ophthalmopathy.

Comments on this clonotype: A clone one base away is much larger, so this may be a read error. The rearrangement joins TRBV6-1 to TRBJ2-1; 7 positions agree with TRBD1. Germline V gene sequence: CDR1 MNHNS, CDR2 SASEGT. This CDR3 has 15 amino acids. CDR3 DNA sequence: TGTGCCAGCAGCTCGGGACAGCACTCCTACATTGAGCAGTTCTTC. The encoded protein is CASSSGQHSYIEQFF.

In DNA, the CDR3 is TGTGCCAGCTCACCACAAAGGGACCTTTGGGCCCAGCATTTT. It specifies CASSPQRDLWAQHF. The gene calls are TRBV18 and TRBJ1-5; possible D gene TRBD1, 5 bases. The CDR3 spans 14 residues. The germline V and J ends were trimmed by 1 base and 11 bases, with 15 bases remaining between them. From germline, CDR1 is KGHSH and CDR2 LQKENI.

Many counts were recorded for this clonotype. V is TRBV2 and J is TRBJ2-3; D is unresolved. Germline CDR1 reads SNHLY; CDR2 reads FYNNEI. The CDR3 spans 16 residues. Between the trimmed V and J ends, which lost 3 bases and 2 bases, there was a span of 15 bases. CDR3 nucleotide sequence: TGTGCCAGCAGTGACCCTATCGAGCGCTACACAGATACGCAGTATTTT. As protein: CASSDPIERYTDTQYF.

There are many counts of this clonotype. Here the CDR3 DNA reads TGTGCCAGCAGCTTAGGGGGCGGCTATAGCAATCAGCCCCAGCATTTT. This encodes CASSLGGGYSNQPQHF. The genes are TRBV11-2 and TRBJ1-5; a weak D match, TRBD1 (5 bases). V was clipped by 1 base and J by 0 bases, with 10 bases between them. From germline, CDR1 is SGHAT and CDR2 FQNNGV. This CDR3 region has 16 residues.

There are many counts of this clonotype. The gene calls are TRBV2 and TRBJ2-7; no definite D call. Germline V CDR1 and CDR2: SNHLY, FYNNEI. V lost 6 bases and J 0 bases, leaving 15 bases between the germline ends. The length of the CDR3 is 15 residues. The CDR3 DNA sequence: TGTGCCAGCAGCCCTAATGTTGGTCCCTCCTACGAGCAGTACTTC. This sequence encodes CASSPNVGPSYEQYF.

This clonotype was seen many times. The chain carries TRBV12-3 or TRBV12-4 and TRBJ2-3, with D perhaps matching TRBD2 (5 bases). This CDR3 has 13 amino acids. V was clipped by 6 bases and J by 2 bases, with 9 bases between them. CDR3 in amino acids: CASRPDSTDTQYF. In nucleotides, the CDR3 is TGTGCCAGCAGGCCGGACTCCACAGATACGCAGTATTTT.

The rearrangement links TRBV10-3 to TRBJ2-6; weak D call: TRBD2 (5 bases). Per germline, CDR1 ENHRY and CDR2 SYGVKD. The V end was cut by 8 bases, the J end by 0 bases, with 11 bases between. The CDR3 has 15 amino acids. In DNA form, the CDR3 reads TGTGCCATCTCTGCGGGCCCCTCTGGGGCCAACGTCCTGACTTTC. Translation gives CAISAGPSGANVLTF.

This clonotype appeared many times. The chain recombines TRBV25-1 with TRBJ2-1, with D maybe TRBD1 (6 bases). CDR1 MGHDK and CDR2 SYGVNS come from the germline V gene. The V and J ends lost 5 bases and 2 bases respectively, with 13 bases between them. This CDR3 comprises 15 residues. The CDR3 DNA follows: TGTGCCAGCAGTTTAACAGGGCCTCCCTACAATGAGCAGTTCTTC. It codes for CASSLTGPPYNEQFF.

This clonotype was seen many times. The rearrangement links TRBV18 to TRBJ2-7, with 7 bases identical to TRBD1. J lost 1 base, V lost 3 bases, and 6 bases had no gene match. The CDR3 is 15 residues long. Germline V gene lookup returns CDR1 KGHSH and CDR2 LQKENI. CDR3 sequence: CASSPSAGGSYEQYF. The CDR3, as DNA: TGTGCCAGCTCACCGTCGGCAGGGGGATCCTACGAGCAGTACTTC.

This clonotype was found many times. DNA of the CDR3: TGCAGTGCTAGGAGGGGTTGGGGAGCGGGGGGGAAAGAGACCCAGTACTTC. Translating gives CSARRGWGAGGKETQYF. This chain links TRBV20-1 with TRBJ2-5; 10 positions agree with TRBD2. This CDR3 is 17 amino acids long. Germline CDR1 DFQATT, CDR2 SNEGSKA (reference sequence). V was pared by 3 bases and J by 3 bases, with 13 bases of the junction left unmatched.

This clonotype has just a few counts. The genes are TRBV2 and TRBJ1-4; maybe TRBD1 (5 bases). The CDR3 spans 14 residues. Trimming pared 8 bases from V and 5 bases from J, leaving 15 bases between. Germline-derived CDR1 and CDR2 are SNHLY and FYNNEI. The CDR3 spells CASCRTSLNEKLFF. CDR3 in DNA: TGTGCCAGCTGTAGGACAAGCCTAAATGAAAAACTGTTTTTT.

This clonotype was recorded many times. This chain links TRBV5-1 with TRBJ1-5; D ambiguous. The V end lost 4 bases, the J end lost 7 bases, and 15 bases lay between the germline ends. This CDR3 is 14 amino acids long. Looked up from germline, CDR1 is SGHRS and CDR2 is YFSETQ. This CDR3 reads CASSPDWGGQPQHF. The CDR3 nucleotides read TGCGCCAGCAGCCCTGACTGGGGAGGGCAGCCCCAGCATTTT.

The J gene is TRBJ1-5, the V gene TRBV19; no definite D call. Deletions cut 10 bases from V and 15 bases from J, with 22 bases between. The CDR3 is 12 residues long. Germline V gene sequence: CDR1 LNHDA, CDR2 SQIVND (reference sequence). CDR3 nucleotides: TGTGCCACTCACCAAGACCAAGGCCCCAGGCATTTT. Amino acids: CATHQDQGPRHF. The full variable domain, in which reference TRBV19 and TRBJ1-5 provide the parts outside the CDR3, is DGGITQSPKYLFRKEGQNVTLSCEQNLNHDAMYWYRQDPGQGLRLIYYSQIVNDFQKGDIAEGYSVSREKKESFPLTVTSAQKNPTAFYLCATHQDQGPRHFGDGTRLSIL.

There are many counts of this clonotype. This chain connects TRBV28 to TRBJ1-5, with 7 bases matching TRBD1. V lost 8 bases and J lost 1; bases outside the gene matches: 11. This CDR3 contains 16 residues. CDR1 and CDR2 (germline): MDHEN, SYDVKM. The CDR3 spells CASSSAGGRSNQPQHF. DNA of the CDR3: TGTGCCAGCTCGTCGGCAGGGGGAAGGAGCAATCAGCCCCAGCATTTT.

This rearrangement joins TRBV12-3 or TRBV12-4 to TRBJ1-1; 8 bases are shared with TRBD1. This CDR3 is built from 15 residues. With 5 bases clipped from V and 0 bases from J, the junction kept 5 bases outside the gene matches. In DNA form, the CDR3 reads TGTGCCAGCAGTCAGACAGGGGTGATGAACACTGAAGCTTTCTTT. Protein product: CASSQTGVMNTEAFF.

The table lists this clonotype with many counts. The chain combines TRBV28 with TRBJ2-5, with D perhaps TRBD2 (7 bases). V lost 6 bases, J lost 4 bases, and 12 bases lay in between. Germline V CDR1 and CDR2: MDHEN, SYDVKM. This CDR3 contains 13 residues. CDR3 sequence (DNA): TGTGCCAGCAGGTGGGGGGGCGCAGAGACCCAGTACTTC. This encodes CASRWGGAETQYF. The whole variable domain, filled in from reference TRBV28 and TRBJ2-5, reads DVKVTQSSRYLVKRTGEKVFLECVQDMDHENMFWYRQDPGLGLRLIYFSYDVKMKEKGDIPEGYSVSREKKERFSLILESASTNQTSMYLCASRWGGAETQYFGPGTRLLVL.

In DNA, the CDR3 is TGTGCCAGTAGTATGACAGGGGTACGGGAGCTGTTTTTT. Protein product: CASSMTGVRELFF. The chain is built from TRBV19 and TRBJ2-2; TRBD1 aligns across 8 bases. The junction had 3 bases not matched to a gene; V was cut back by 3 bases and J by 9 bases. The CDR3 is 13 amino acids. Germline CDR1 is LNHDA and CDR2 is SQIVND (reference sequence). The full variable domain, rest sourced from reference TRBV19 and TRBJ2-2, is DGGITQSPKYLFRKEGQNVTLSCEQNLNHDAMYWYRQDPGQGLRLIYYSQIVNDFQKGDIAEGYSVSREKKESFPLTVTSAQKNPTAFYLCASSMTGVRELFFGEGSRLTVL.

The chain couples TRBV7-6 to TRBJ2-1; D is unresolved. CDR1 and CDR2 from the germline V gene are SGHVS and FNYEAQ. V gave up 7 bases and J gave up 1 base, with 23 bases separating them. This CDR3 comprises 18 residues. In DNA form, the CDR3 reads TGTGCCAGCACCCAACTGTCGTCGGGTCCGCATTCCTACAATGAGCAGTTCTTC. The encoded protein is CASTQLSSGPHSYNEQFF.

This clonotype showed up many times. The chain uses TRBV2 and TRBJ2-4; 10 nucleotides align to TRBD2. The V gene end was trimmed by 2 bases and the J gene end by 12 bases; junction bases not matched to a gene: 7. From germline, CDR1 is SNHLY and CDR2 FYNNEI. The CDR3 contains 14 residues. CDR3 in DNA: TGTGCCAGCAGTGAATATCTAGCGGGAGTTGCTCAGTACTTC. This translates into CASSEYLAGVAQYF.

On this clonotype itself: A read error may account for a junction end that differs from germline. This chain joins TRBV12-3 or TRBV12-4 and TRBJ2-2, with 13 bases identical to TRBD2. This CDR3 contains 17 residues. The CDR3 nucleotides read TGTGCCAGCAGTTTTAGGACTAGCGGGGGATCCACCGGGGAGCTGGTTTTT. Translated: CASSFRTSGGSTGELVF.

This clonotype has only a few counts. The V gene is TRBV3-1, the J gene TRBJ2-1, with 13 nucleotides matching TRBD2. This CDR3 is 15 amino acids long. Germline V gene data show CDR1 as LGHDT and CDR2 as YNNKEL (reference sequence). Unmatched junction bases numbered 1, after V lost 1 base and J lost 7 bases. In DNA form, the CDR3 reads TGTGCCAGCAGCCAAGTACTAGCGGGGGGGAATGAGCAGTTCTTC. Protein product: CASSQVLAGGNEQFF.

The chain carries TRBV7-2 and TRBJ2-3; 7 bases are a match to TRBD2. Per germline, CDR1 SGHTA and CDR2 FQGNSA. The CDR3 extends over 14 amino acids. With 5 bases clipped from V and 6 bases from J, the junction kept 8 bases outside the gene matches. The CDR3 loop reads CASSPGLGPDTQYF. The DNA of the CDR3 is TGTGCCAGCAGCCCCGGACTAGGTCCGGATACGCAGTATTTT.